This paragraph covers one T cell receptor (beta chain) sequence. These data are taken from a study of technical replicates of blood from several donors. This table comes from immunoSEQ multiplex PCR, and its TCRdb copy is limited to in-frame clones, with some not included. This table holds about 74,000 clones, 75% to 90% found once. The CDR3 is 10 residues long. The J gene is TRBJ1-5, the V gene TRBV1; the D segment call TRBD1 is taken from the table without a DNA check. TRBV1 is a listed pseudogene. The sequenced sample was T cells isolated from PBMCs. This TCR was recovered from a human donor in good health. In DNA form, the CDR3 reads TGCACCAGCAGCCTGGACATTCTAGGTTGG. This encodes CTSSLDILGW.